The 21 T cell receptor beta chains below were found in one sample sequenced in a study of T cells in Graves' hyperthyroidism and ophthalmopathy. The source material, RNA transcripts, was used to amplify TCR beta CDR3 regions. Using the HTBI primer set, a first-round RT-PCR was run on the TCR CDR3. In TCRdb, the multiplex PCR reads were re-called with MiXCR into one record per CDR3 protein. The profile shows about 400,000 distinct CDR3 sequences, 20% to 30% of them singletons. Sequencing input: blood. The receptor set was obtained from a man between 50 and 59 years old with Graves' hyperthyroidism.

This clonotype has more than one count but fewer than ten. CDR3 nucleotide sequence: TGCCCAGCGGGACAGGGCTACGAGCAGTACTTC. Translation gives CPAGQGYEQYF. The rearrangement joins TRBV10-1 to TRBJ2-7; 9 bases fit TRBD1. The CDR3 extends over 11 amino acids. Germline CDR1 WNHNN, CDR2 SYGVQD (reference sequence).

The rearrangement uses TRBV4-1 and TRBJ1-5; D is unresolved. CDR3 length: 13 amino acids. Germline CDR1 MGHRA, CDR2 YSYEKL. V shed 0 bases and J shed 7 bases, with 7 bases lying between them. The CDR3 here is CASSQDHLQPQHF. CDR3 bases: TGCGCCAGCAGCCAAGATCATTTGCAGCCCCAGCATTTT.

This chain links TRBV10-3 with TRBJ2-2, with 10 positions matching TRBD2. Per germline, CDR1 ENHRY and CDR2 SYGVKD. There are 15 residues in the CDR3. V lost 2 bases to trimming and J lost 6 bases; unmatched junction nucleotides: 3. In DNA form, the CDR3 reads TGTGCCATCAGTGAGCTAGCGGGAGAGGCCGGGGAGCTGTTTTTT. It codes for CAISELAGEAGELFF.

The chain links TRBV6-1 to TRBJ1-5; D gene unclear. The V gene lost 3 bases and the J gene lost 6 bases, with 15 bases spanning the gap. CDR1 is MNHNS, CDR2 SASEGT, per germline. CDR3 size: 15 residues. CDR3 in amino acids: CASSDRGMGGQPQHF. CDR3 nucleotides: TGTGCCAGCAGTGACCGGGGAATGGGCGGTCAGCCCCAGCATTTT.

At least ten counts were recorded for this clonotype. V usage is TRBV12-3 or TRBV12-4 and J usage is TRBJ2-7; TRBD1 agrees at 7 bases. This CDR3 contains 16 residues. With 5 bases clipped from V and 6 bases from J, the junction kept 16 bases outside the gene matches. CDR3 bases: TGTGCCAGCAGTCTACAGGGGCCAAGGGGTATTTCCGAGCAGTACTTC. Translating gives CASSLQGPRGISEQYF.

Here the CDR3 DNA reads TGTGCCAGCGCGGACAGGGGATCTAGACAGCCCCAGCATTTT. It specifies CASADRGSRQPQHF. The V call is TRBV27, the J call TRBJ1-5; 9 bases fit TRBD1. V was clipped by 8 bases and J by 7 bases; unmatched bases: 9. The CDR3 extends over 14 amino acids. Germline CDR1 MNHEY, CDR2 SMNVEV (reference sequence).

This clonotype was seen ten or more times. This chain links TRBV2 with TRBJ2-7; 7 nucleotides align to TRBD2. CDR3 length: 13 residues. J lost 0 bases, V lost 9 bases, and 5 bases had no gene match. The germline V gene has CDR1 SNHLY and CDR2 FYNNEI. CDR3 sequence: CASTSAISYEQYF. The CDR3 DNA sequence: TGTGCCAGTACTAGCGCAATCTCCTACGAGCAGTACTTC.

The sample holds many counts of this clonotype. The chain has TRBV11-2 and TRBJ2-1, with 12 bases matching TRBD2. The V gene's germline CDR1 is SGHAT and CDR2 FQNNGV. The CDR3 length is 17 residues. The J segment lost 8 bases and the V segment lost 5 bases, leaving 13 bases of the junction unmatched. The DNA for the CDR3 is TGTGCCAGCAGCCCCCTAGCGGGAGGGCTATCTAGCCATGAGCAGTTCTTC. Its translation: CASSPLAGGLSSHEQFF.

Many counts were recorded for this clonotype. This chain links TRBV6-1 with TRBJ2-3, with a tentative D call TRBD1 (5 bases). This CDR3 has 13 residues. CDR1 and CDR2 (germline): MNHNS, SASEGT. V was clipped by 6 bases and J by 3 bases, with 10 bases between them. The CDR3: CASRAGSTDTQYF. CDR3 sequence (DNA): TGTGCCAGCAGGGCAGGGTCTACAGATACGCAGTATTTT.

The chain employs TRBV2 and TRBJ1-5; 9 bases are shared with TRBD1. Germline V gene sequence: CDR1 SNHLY, CDR2 FYNNEI. Trimming removed 6 bases from V and 0 bases from J; junction bases left unmatched: 6. CDR3 length: 16 residues. CDR3 sequence (DNA): TGTGCCAGCAGGGGGGCGACAGGGGGTAGCAATCAGCCCCAGCATTTT. Protein product: CASRGATGGSNQPQHF.

For this clonotype: A clone one base away is much larger, so this may be a read error. The chain's CDR3 is CTSSRTLSYEQYF. Here the CDR3 DNA reads TGTACCAGCTCCAGGACACTCTCCTACGAGCAGTACTTC. The rearrangement uses TRBV27 and TRBJ2-7; D is possibly TRBD1 (5 bases). The germline gives CDR1 MNHEY, CDR2 SMNVEV (reference sequence). The CDR3 runs to 13 residues.

The sample holds many counts of this clonotype. The chain carries TRBV7-9 and TRBJ2-5; D gene ambiguous. The V end was cut by 0 bases, the J end by 2 bases, with 7 bases between. The CDR3 is made up of 14 amino acids. Germline-derived CDR1 and CDR2 are SEHNR and FQNEAQ (reference sequence). In DNA form, the CDR3 reads TGTGCCAGCAGCTTAGCGGCTTCGCAAGAGACCCAGTACTTC. It encodes CASSLAASQETQYF. The full variable domain, in which reference TRBV7-9 and TRBJ2-5 provide the parts outside the CDR3, is DTGVSQNPRHKITKRGQNVTFRCDPISEHNRLYWYRQTLGQGPEFLTYFQNEAQLEKSRLLSDRFSAERPKGSFSTLEIQRTEQGDSAMYLCASSLAASQETQYFGPGTRLLVL.

The chain combines TRBV6-2 or TRBV6-3 with TRBJ2-3; maybe TRBD2 (6 bases). Deletions cut 5 bases from V and 11 bases from J, with 11 bases between. The CDR3 loop spans 11 amino acids. Per germline, CDR1 MNHEY and CDR2 SVGEGT. The CDR3 sequence: CASSRLERQYF. The CDR3 DNA is TGTGCCAGCAGTCGACTAGAAAGGCAGTATTTT.

This chain links TRBV14 with TRBJ2-3; possibly TRBD2 for D (5 bases). Looked up from germline, CDR1 is SGHDN and CDR2 is FVKESK. This CDR3 contains 17 residues. V was shortened by 0 bases and J by 5 bases, with 18 bases between the two germline ends. This CDR3 is CASSQDHGGFRRDTQYF. The CDR3 bases are TGTGCCAGCAGCCAAGATCACGGCGGGTTCCGTAGAGATACGCAGTATTTT.

This rearrangement joins TRBV20-1 to TRBJ2-2; 12 bases map to TRBD1. The junction had 4 bases not matched to a gene; V was cut back by 4 bases and J by 7 bases. Germline lookup yields CDR1 DFQATT and CDR2 SNEGSKA (reference sequence). CDR3 size: 14 residues. The DNA of the CDR3 is TGCAGTGCTAAGGGGACAGGGGGCGGCGGGGAGCTGTTTTTT. Its protein product is CSAKGTGGGGELFF.

This clonotype was seen only a few times. This chain uses TRBV3-1 with TRBJ2-1; 10 bases align to TRBD2. The CDR3 is 16 amino acids. The germline V gene has CDR1 LGHDT and CDR2 YNNKEL (reference sequence). The trim removed 4 bases at V and 8 bases at J, leaving 11 bases unmatched. This chain's CDR3 is CASSLTPSGSGDEQFF. Written as DNA, the CDR3 is TGTGCCAGCAGCCTCACCCCTAGCGGGAGTGGGGATGAGCAGTTCTTC.

As regards this clonotype: A much larger clonotype is one base distant, so this may be a read error. The chain employs TRBV12-3 or TRBV12-4 and TRBJ2-1; 10 bases are a match to TRBD1. Matching the DNA end better, TRBJ2-7 makes the J call doubtful. The CDR3 is 15 amino acids. Written as DNA, the CDR3 is TGTGCCAGCACCAGACAGGGGGCTGGTCACAATGAGCAGTACTTC. Translation gives CASTRQGAGHNEQYF.

The chain has TRBV6-1 and TRBJ1-5; weak D call: TRBD1 (5 bases). CDR3 length equals 13 residues. Trimming removed 3 bases at V and 7 bases at J, with 10 bases between. Germline CDR1 reads MNHNS; CDR2 reads SASEGT. CDR3 nucleotides: TGTGCCAGCAGTGAGAGAGGGGAACAGCCCCAGCATTTT. It encodes CASSERGEQPQHF.

This clonotype appeared many times. The chain recombines TRBV7-3 with TRBJ2-7; 7 bases match TRBD2. Looked up from germline, CDR1 is SGHTA and CDR2 is FQGTGA. The J segment lost 2 bases and the V segment lost 1 base, leaving 2 bases of the junction unmatched. The CDR3 covers 14 residues. The CDR3 spells CASSLMAGAYEQYF. The CDR3 region has the DNA TGTGCCAGCAGCTTAATGGCGGGGGCCTACGAGCAGTACTTC.

This chain joins TRBV3-1 and TRBJ1-2; D is unresolved. Trimming shortened V by 1 base and J by 2 bases, and 14 bases separated the two germline ends. Germline V gene lookup returns CDR1 LGHDT and CDR2 YNNKEL (reference sequence). The length of the CDR3 is 16 residues. In DNA form, the CDR3 reads TGTGCCAGCAGCCAAGTAAACGGACGACCCAACTATGGCTACACCTTC. Its translation: CASSQVNGRPNYGYTF.

There are a few counts of this clonotype. The chain links TRBV6-1 to TRBJ2-7; 10 bases are a match to TRBD2. Germline CDR1 reads MNHNS; CDR2 reads SASEGT. Trimming removed 6 bases from V and 3 bases from J; junction bases left unmatched: 8. The CDR3 has 15 residues. The CDR3 here is CASSSGVAGGYEQYF. The CDR3 DNA reads TGTGCCAGCAGCTCTGGGGTAGCGGGAGGCTACGAGCAGTACTTC.